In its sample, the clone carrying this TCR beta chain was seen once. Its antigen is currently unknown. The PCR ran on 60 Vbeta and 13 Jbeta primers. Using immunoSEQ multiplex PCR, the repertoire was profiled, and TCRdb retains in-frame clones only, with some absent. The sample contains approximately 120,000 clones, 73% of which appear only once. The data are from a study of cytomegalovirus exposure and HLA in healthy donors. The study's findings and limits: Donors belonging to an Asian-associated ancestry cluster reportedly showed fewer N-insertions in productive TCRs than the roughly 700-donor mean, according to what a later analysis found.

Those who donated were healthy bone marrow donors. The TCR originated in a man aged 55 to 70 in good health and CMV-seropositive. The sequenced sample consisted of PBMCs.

This CDR3 is CASTPFPGTGGETQYF. The DNA of the CDR3 is TGCGCCAGCACGCCCTTCCCCGGGACAGGAGGCGAGACCCAGTACTTC. The rearrangement joins TRBV5-1 to TRBJ2-5, with 8 bases lining up with TRBD1. V lost 6 bases and J lost 5; bases outside the gene matches: 15. Germline V CDR1 and CDR2: SGHRS, YFSETQ. This CDR3 has 16 residues.